This T cell receptor beta chain was observed in a study of cytotoxic CD8 clonotypes in ibrutinib-treated CLL. Study-wide results and caveats: Shared public clonotypes were rare, and on treatment they either got smaller or stayed the same. An increase in clonality occurred at ibrutinib response, followed by a return toward baseline at progression.

For this clone: Its antigen is undetermined.

This CDR3 has 17 amino acids. V shed 6 bases and J 1 base; nucleotides not matched to a gene: 14. CDR1 and CDR2 from the germline V gene are KGHSH and LQKENI. Genomic DNA for TCR beta libraries, 2 to 2.5 micrograms, came from cryopreserved PBMCs. Target depth was 1 in 200,000 to 1 in 1 million T cells, about 10x per clonotype. Profiled with immunoSEQ multiplex PCR; TCRdb holds only in-frame clones, not every one. The table includes about 58,000 clones, about 72% detected once. This sequence originates from a human donor with chronic lymphocytic leukemia. The chain carries TRBV18 and TRBJ2-5; 7 bases fit TRBD2. Source: PBMCs, taken after 12 months of ibrutinib treatment. The CDR3, as DNA: TGTGCCAGCTCGCCCCTTTCCCTAGCGGTGATCCAAGAGACCCAGTACTTC. Its translation is CASSPLSLAVIQETQYF.